One sample yielded the 30 T cell receptor beta chains listed below, sequenced in a study of T-cell reconstitution after alpha-beta-depleted transplantation in children. Molecular barcoding with unique molecular identifiers was used for the TCRbeta library. TCRdb re-called the PCR reads with MiXCR, one entry per CDR3 protein. The table has 530,000 or so distinct CDR3 sequences, more than 20% seen once. The sequenced sample was PBMCs, obtained before TCRalphabeta/CD19-depleted stem cell transplant. These receptors were obtained from a boy younger than two with Wiskott-Aldrich syndrome, due to receive a stem cell transplant.

This clonotype was detected only a few times. V gene TRBV5-1 combines with J gene TRBJ2-7; 8 bases match TRBD1. Trimming removed 2 bases from V and 3 bases from J; junction bases left unmatched: 4. The germline V gene has CDR1 SGHRS and CDR2 YFSETQ. This CDR3 is built from 14 residues. CDR3 amino acids: CASSFTGGYYEQYF. The CDR3 DNA reads TGCGCCAGCAGCTTCACAGGGGGATACTACGAGCAGTACTTC.

The rearrangement joins TRBV19 to TRBJ2-3; no clear D. Between the trimmed V and J ends, which lost 3 bases and 0 bases, there was a span of 10 bases. Looked up from germline, CDR1 is LNHDA and CDR2 is SQIVND (reference sequence). This CDR3 is 15 amino acids long. The CDR3 region has the DNA TGTGCCAGTAGTATCGACGGTCTTAGCACAGATACGCAGTATTTT. Its translation is CASSIDGLSTDTQYF.

The J gene is TRBJ2-2, the V gene TRBV15, with TRBD1 identical over 10 bases. This CDR3 region has 16 residues. The V gene's germline CDR1 is LNHNV and CDR2 YYDKDF (reference sequence). Trimming cost V 1 base and J 4 bases; bases outside gene matches: 3. The CDR3 bases are TGTGCCACCAGCAGAGGGGGACAGGGGAGCACCGGGGAGCTGTTTTTT. Translation: CATSRGGQGSTGELFF.

The sample holds a few counts of this clonotype. This chain uses TRBV24-1 with TRBJ2-7, with D tentatively TRBD1 (5 bases). CDR1 and CDR2 (germline): KGHDR, SFDVKD. Trimming pared 2 bases from V and 6 bases from J, leaving 16 bases between. This CDR3 comprises 15 residues. The CDR3 is CATSDSKQARSEQYF. Written as DNA, the CDR3 is TGTGCCACCAGTGATTCAAAACAGGCGAGATCCGAGCAGTACTTC.

This clonotype was found a few times. The V gene is TRBV11-2, the J gene TRBJ1-5, with 11 bases identical to TRBD1. The J segment lost 5 bases and the V segment lost 5 bases, leaving 2 bases of the junction unmatched. This CDR3 has 14 residues. Germline V CDR1 and CDR2: SGHAT, FQNNGV. CDR3 DNA: TGTGCCAGCAGCAGGGGACAGGGGGATCAGCCCCAGCATTTT. This codes for CASSRGQGDQPQHF.

The chain carries TRBV7-8 and TRBJ2-1; D possibly corresponds to TRBD2 (5 bases). Deletions cut 4 bases from V and 9 bases from J, with 16 bases between. The CDR3 has 14 amino acids. Germline CDR1 and CDR2: SGHVS and FQNEAQ. CDR3 sequence: CASSSEPGYAEQFF. As DNA, the CDR3 is TGTGCCAGCAGCTCCGAGCCGGGATATGCTGAGCAGTTCTTC.

The table lists this clonotype with many counts. In nucleotides, the CDR3 is TGCAGTGCTAGGATTAGCGGAACAGATACGCAGTATTTT. Its protein product is CSARISGTDTQYF. The chain couples TRBV20-1 to TRBJ2-3; the D gene is possibly TRBD2 (6 bases). The CDR3 sequence is 13 residues long. The germline V and J ends were trimmed by 3 bases and 3 bases, with 10 bases remaining between them. Germline assignment: CDR1 DFQATT and CDR2 SNEGSKA (reference sequence).

The rearrangement uses TRBV5-4 and TRBJ2-7; tentatively, D is TRBD1 (6 bases). The CDR3 contains 13 residues. The germline V gene encodes CDR1 SGHNT and CDR2 YYREEE (reference sequence). V was shortened by 4 bases and J by 7 bases, with 15 bases between the two germline ends. Written as DNA, the CDR3 is TGTGCCAGCAGCCATACAGGGATAGGAGAGCAGTACTTC. This sequence encodes CASSHTGIGEQYF.

The table lists this clonotype with a few counts. This chain uses TRBV4-2 with TRBJ1-6; weak D call: TRBD1 (6 bases). The germline V and J ends were trimmed by 1 base and 10 bases, with 17 bases remaining between them. Germline V gives CDR1 LGHNA, CDR2 YNFKEQ. The CDR3 sequence is 16 residues long. The CDR3 loop reads CASSQVDGRGGSPLHF. DNA for the CDR3: TGTGCCAGCAGCCAAGTGGATGGCAGGGGAGGGTCACCCCTCCACTTT.

This clonotype was observed a few times. The chain uses TRBV12-3 or TRBV12-4 and TRBJ2-5; D possibly corresponds to TRBD2 (6 bases). V lost 3 bases and J 4 bases, leaving 9 bases between the germline ends. This CDR3 is built from 13 residues. CDR3 in DNA: TGTGCCAGCAGTTTTCGGGAGAGAGAGACCCAGTACTTC. Its translation: CASSFRERETQYF.

V gene TRBV5-1 combines with J gene TRBJ2-1, with TRBD2 matching 9 bases. The CDR3 consists of 17 residues. CDR1 and CDR2 (germline): SGHRS, YFSETQ. Trimming at V came to 0 bases and at J to 1 base, leaving 5 bases not matched to a gene. The CDR3 bases are TGCGCCAGCAGCTTGGGGACTAGCGCCCCATCCTACAATGAGCAGTTCTTC. This codes for CASSLGTSAPSYNEQFF.

The rearrangement joins TRBV15 to TRBJ2-1, with 10 bases fitting TRBD2. Germline CDR1 reads LNHNV; CDR2 reads YYDKDF (reference sequence). This CDR3 region has 17 residues. The ends lost 2 bases at V and 1 base at J; junction bases unmatched: 5. CDR3 loop: CATSRRTSGHSYNEQFF. CDR3 DNA: TGTGCCACCAGCAGACGGACTAGCGGCCATTCCTACAATGAGCAGTTCTTC. Looking up the rest from reference TRBV15 and TRBJ2-1 gives the full variable domain: DAMVIQNPRYQVTQFGKPVTLSCSQTLNHNVMYWYQQKSSQAPKLLFHYYDKDFNNEADTPDNFQSRRPNTSFCFLDIRSPGLGDTAMYLCATSRRTSGHSYNEQFFGPGTRLTVL.

This clonotype was picked up a small number of times. The gene calls are TRBV5-1 and TRBJ1-5, with unresolved D. This CDR3 contains 15 residues. Trimming removed 0 bases at V and 5 bases at J, with 12 bases between. Germline loops: CDR1 SGHRS, CDR2 YFSETQ. CDR3 loop: CASSLDLSRDQPQHF. CDR3 in DNA: TGCGCCAGCAGCTTGGATCTCTCTAGGGATCAGCCCCAGCATTTT.

The chain uses TRBV10-3 and TRBJ2-5, with no clear D. The CDR3 totals 11 residues. Trimming took off 3 bases at V and 5 bases at J, with 4 bases between the two ends. The germline CDR1 and CDR2 sequences are ENHRY and SYGVKD. CDR3 sequence reads: CAISEFETQYF. The CDR3 DNA is TGTGCCATCAGTGAATTCGAGACCCAGTACTTC.

This clonotype was detected ten times or more. V gene TRBV12-3 or TRBV12-4 combines with J gene TRBJ1-2; D gene unclear. With 4 bases removed from V and 4 bases from J, the gap between germline ends came to 13 bases. The CDR3 has 14 amino acids. CDR3 coding DNA: TGTGCCAGCAGTTACATGCGGACTGCCTATGGCTACACCTTC. This encodes CASSYMRTAYGYTF.

This clonotype was seen more than once but under ten times. V usage is TRBV14 and J usage is TRBJ2-3, with 8 bases aligning to TRBD2. Germline trimming cut 7 bases from V and 3 bases from J; bases unmatched to any gene: 6. CDR3 length: 14 amino acids. CDR1 SGHDN and CDR2 FVKESK come from the germline V gene. The CDR3 coding sequence is TGTGCCAGCACCGATAGCGGGATAACAGATACGCAGTATTTT. It yields the protein CASTDSGITDTQYF.

This clonotype was observed a few times. The gene calls are TRBV24-1 and TRBJ2-2; 7 bases agree with TRBD2. This CDR3 has 15 amino acids. Trimming at V came to 4 bases and at J to 7 bases, leaving 8 bases not matched to a gene. Germline V gives CDR1 KGHDR, CDR2 SFDVKD. CDR3: CATSDPGTMSGELFF. CDR3 bases: TGTGCCACCAGTGACCCCGGGACTATGAGCGGGGAGCTGTTTTTT.

V and J are TRBV2 and TRBJ2-2, with D possibly matching TRBD2 (5 bases). The V and J ends lost 8 bases and 5 bases respectively, with 12 bases between them. The CDR3 runs 13 residues. CDR1 SNHLY and CDR2 FYNNEI come from the germline V gene. The CDR3 coding sequence is TGTGCCAGCGGAGTTCGGGGAACCGGGGAGCTGTTTTTT. It is translated as CASGVRGTGELFF.

This clonotype was counted many times. The chain employs TRBV6-5 and TRBJ2-6, with D possibly TRBD2 on 6 matching bases. V lost 0 bases and J 0 bases, leaving 9 bases between the germline ends. Germline values: CDR1 MNHEY, CDR2 SVGAGI. CDR3 length: 17 residues. CDR3: CASSYSAGSSGANVLTF. CDR3 nucleotide sequence: TGTGCCAGCAGTTACTCAGCCGGGAGCTCTGGGGCCAACGTCCTGACTTTC.

The chain joins TRBV12-3 or TRBV12-4 to TRBJ1-2; D gene unclear. The CDR3 is made up of 13 amino acids. V lost 5 bases and J 3 bases, leaving 10 bases between the germline ends. The CDR3 reads CASSPRVHYGYTF. CDR3 in DNA: TGTGCCAGCAGTCCTCGCGTACACTATGGCTACACCTTC.

This clonotype was observed a few times. The chain recombines TRBV5-6 with TRBJ2-2, with unresolved D. The V gene lost 0 bases and the J gene lost 3 bases, with 12 bases spanning the gap. The germline gives CDR1 SGHDT, CDR2 YYEEEE. This CDR3 is 16 amino acids long. Here the CDR3 reads CASSLAGSYDTGELFF. CDR3 coding DNA: TGTGCCAGCAGCTTGGCCGGCAGCTACGACACCGGGGAGCTGTTTTTT. Drawing the rest from reference TRBV5-6 and TRBJ2-2, the complete variable domain is DAGVTQSPTHLIKTRGQQVTLRCSPKSGHDTVSWYQQALGQGPQFIFQYYEEEERQRGNFPDRFSGHQFPNYSSELNVNALLLGDSALYLCASSLAGSYDTGELFFGEGSRLTVL.

This clonotype was counted between two and nine times. This chain's CDR3 is CASSGTEYDSNQPQHF. The DNA of the CDR3 is TGCGCCAGCAGCGGGACAGAGTACGATAGCAATCAGCCCCAGCATTTT. This chain uses TRBV5-1 with TRBJ1-5; 7 bases are shared with TRBD1. Germline V gene sequence: CDR1 SGHRS, CDR2 YFSETQ. V gave up 4 bases and J gave up 0 bases; unmatched junction bases: 7. This CDR3 is built from 16 residues. The whole variable domain, remainder taken from reference TRBV5-1 and TRBJ1-5, is KAGVTQTPRYLIKTRGQQVTLSCSPISGHRSVSWYQQTPGQGLQFLFEYFSETQRNKGNFPGRFSGRQFSNSRSEMNVSTLELGDSALYLCASSGTEYDSNQPQHFGDGTRLSIL.

This clonotype occurred a few times. The gene calls are TRBV5-1 and TRBJ2-2; 8 bases match TRBD2. Germline lookup yields CDR1 SGHRS and CDR2 YFSETQ. V was pared by 3 bases and J by 7 bases, with 5 bases of the junction left unmatched. The CDR3 is made up of 14 amino acids. CDR3 sequence (DNA): TGCGCCAGCAGCTCAAATAGCGGGAACGGGGAGCTGTTTTTT. It encodes CASSSNSGNGELFF.

This clonotype was seen only a few times. The chain is built from TRBV20-1 and TRBJ2-5; tentative D call: TRBD1 (6 bases). From germline, CDR1 is DFQATT and CDR2 SNEGSKA (reference sequence). There are 12 residues in the CDR3. Between the trimmed V and J ends, which lost 3 bases and 6 bases, there was a span of 11 bases. DNA for the CDR3: TGCAGTGCTAGTTGGGGGCCGAAGACCCAGTACTTC. Protein product: CSASWGPKTQYF.

This chain connects TRBV3-1 to TRBJ2-3, with a weak D call TRBD2 (6 bases). Trimming pared 0 bases from V and 6 bases from J, leaving 13 bases between. CDR3 length: 15 amino acids. Per germline, CDR1 LGHDT and CDR2 YNNKEL (reference sequence). CDR3 nucleotide sequence: TGTGCCAGCAGCCAAGATCATACTAGCAGGGATACGCAGTATTTT. Translated, it gives CASSQDHTSRDTQYF.

The chain joins TRBV27 to TRBJ2-6; possible D gene TRBD1, 5 bases. V was shortened by 7 bases and J by 2 bases, with 12 bases between the two germline ends. In germline, CDR1 is MNHEY, CDR2 SMNVEV (reference sequence). The CDR3 has 15 residues. CDR3 loop: CASKGLGAGANVLTF. CDR3 DNA: TGTGCCAGCAAGGGGCTCGGAGCTGGGGCCAACGTCCTGACTTTC.

CDR3 in DNA: TGTGCCAGCAGTCCCCGGGACAGGACTTACGAGCAGTACTTC. Amino acid sequence: CASSPRDRTYEQYF. The chain carries TRBV12-3 or TRBV12-4 and TRBJ2-7; the match to TRBD1 covers 8 bases. The CDR3 has 14 residues. V was clipped by 5 bases and J by 4 bases; unmatched bases: 7.

The CDR3, as DNA: TGTGCCAGCAGTTACTTAGAGAACTCTGGAAACACCATATATTTT. It codes for CASSYLENSGNTIYF. The chain has TRBV6-5 and TRBJ1-3; D unclear. Germline assignment: CDR1 MNHEY and CDR2 SVGAGI. V was clipped by 1 base and J by 0 bases, with 7 bases between them. The CDR3 spans 15 residues.

This clonotype has just a few counts. V gene TRBV7-2 combines with J gene TRBJ2-5, with D hard to call. The CDR3 totals 14 residues. Trimming removed 5 bases from V and 4 bases from J, with 14 bases in between. Germline CDR1 is SGHTA and CDR2 is FQGNSA. The CDR3 here is CASSQLGIGETQYF. Written as DNA, the CDR3 is TGTGCCAGCAGCCAACTGGGGATTGGAGAGACCCAGTACTTC.

The chain uses TRBV30 and TRBJ2-7; no definite D call. The germline V gene encodes CDR1 GTSNPN and CDR2 SVGIG (reference sequence). This CDR3 is 11 amino acids long. Trimming took off 2 bases at V and 3 bases at J, with 5 bases between the two ends. CDR3 residues: CAWSPDYEQYF. CDR3 DNA sequence: TGTGCCTGGAGTCCTGACTACGAGCAGTACTTC.